Detailed here is one T cell receptor beta chain. V gave up 6 bases and J gave up 0 bases, with 3 bases separating them. This CDR3 is 12 amino acids long. The germline gives CDR1 LNHDA, CDR2 SQIVND (reference sequence). These data originate in a study of control samples from healthy donors and cancer patients. Sequencing used immunoSEQ multiplex PCR; TCRdb keeps in-frame clones, though not all of them. The table has some 110,000 clones, roughly 92% seen once. The TCR comes from a man younger than 45 in good health. The specimen was blood. The V call is TRBV19, the J call TRBJ1-3, with D uncertain. CDR3 protein: CASSPSGNTIYF. As DNA, the CDR3 is TGTGCCAGTAGCCCCTCTGGAAACACCATATATTTT. Supplemented by reference TRBV19 and TRBJ1-3, the full variable domain reads DGGITQSPKYLFRKEGQNVTLSCEQNLNHDAMYWYRQDPGQGLRLIYYSQIVNDFQKGDIAEGYSVSREKKESFPLTVTSAQKNPTAFYLCASSPSGNTIYFGEGSWLTVV.